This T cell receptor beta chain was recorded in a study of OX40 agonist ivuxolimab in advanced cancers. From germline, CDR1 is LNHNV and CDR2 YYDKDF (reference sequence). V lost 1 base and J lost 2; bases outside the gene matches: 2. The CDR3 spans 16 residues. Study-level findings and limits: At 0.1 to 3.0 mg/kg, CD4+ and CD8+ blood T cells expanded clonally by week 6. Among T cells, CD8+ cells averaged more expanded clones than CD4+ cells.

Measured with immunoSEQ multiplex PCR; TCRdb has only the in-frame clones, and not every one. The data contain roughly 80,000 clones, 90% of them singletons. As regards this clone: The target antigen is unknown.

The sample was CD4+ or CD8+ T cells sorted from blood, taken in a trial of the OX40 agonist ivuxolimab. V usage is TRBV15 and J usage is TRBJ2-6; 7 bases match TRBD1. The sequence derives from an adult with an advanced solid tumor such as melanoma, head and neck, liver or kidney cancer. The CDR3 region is CATSRGGTAGANVLTF. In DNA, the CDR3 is TGTGCCACCAGCAGAGGGGGGACAGCTGGGGCCAACGTCCTGACTTTC.